This T cell receptor beta chain was recorded in a study of blood T cell repertoires in COVID-19. Study-level background: The United States, Italy and Spain provided the acute and convalescent COVID-19 samples. PBMCs, B-cell-depleted T cells, or T cells were the source of the cDNA or gDNA that made up the material.

CDR1 is SGDLS, CDR2 YYNGEE, per germline. The CDR3 is made up of 14 amino acids. Trimming at V came to 2 bases and at J to 8 bases, leaving 6 bases not matched to a gene. Per the original methods: Estimation of nucleated cell counts relied on the amplification of reference gene primers. Sequencing used immunoSEQ multiplex PCR; TCRdb keeps in-frame clones, though not all of them. V, J and clone size derive from that table, while D and trimming were established from the DNA sequence. In the table there are around 93,000 clones, roughly 82% of which are singletons. This sequence was found in a man older than 75 with acute or convalescent COVID-19. Sequences were obtained from peripheral blood. The chain employs TRBV9 and TRBJ2-1, with TRBD1 matching 8 bases. For the CDR3, the DNA is TGTGCCAGCAGCGTCCGGGACAGGAGTGATGAGCAGTTCTTC. Protein sequence: CASSVRDRSDEQFF. The variable domain in full, with the rest retrieved from reference TRBV9 and TRBJ2-1, is DSGVTQTPKHLITATGQRVTLRCSPRSGDLSVYWYQQSLDQGLQFLIQYYNGEERAKGNILERFSAQQFPDLHSELNLSSLELGDSALYFCASSVRDRSDEQFFGPGTRLTVL.